This T cell receptor (beta chain) was obtained from a study of a mutant IDH1 vaccine in newly diagnosed glioma. Across the whole study: Treated patients comprised 62.5% males and roughly 40% females, mean age roughly 44 years. V12 corresponded to week 35 and V13 to week 47. Study-wide findings and caveats: Changes in the top peripheral T cell clonotypes seemingly had no bearing on pseudoprogression.

The time point denotes: week 47, end of study. Doses of 300 ug of mutant IDH1 20-mer peptide were given with topical imiquimod. The V and J ends lost 5 bases and 0 bases, in that order; junction bases with no gene match: 5. The CDR3 runs to 16 residues. Germline V gene sequence: CDR1 SEHNR, CDR2 FQNEAQ (reference sequence). TCRdb's copy holds only in-frame clones and misses some; the assay was immunoSEQ multiplex PCR. This sample has about 94,000 clones, with just under 90% found just once. On this clone itself: Its cognate antigen is unknown.

V usage is TRBV7-9 and J usage is TRBJ2-3; 10 bases align to TRBD2. The source of this sequence is a woman in her fifties or sixties with glioma. The sample in question was PBMCs, obtained from a glioma patient whose treatment included an IDH1 peptide vaccine. The CDR3 bases are TGTGCCAGCAGCCTACTTAGCGGGAGGAGCACAGATACGCAGTATTTT. This gives the protein CASSLLSGRSTDTQYF.